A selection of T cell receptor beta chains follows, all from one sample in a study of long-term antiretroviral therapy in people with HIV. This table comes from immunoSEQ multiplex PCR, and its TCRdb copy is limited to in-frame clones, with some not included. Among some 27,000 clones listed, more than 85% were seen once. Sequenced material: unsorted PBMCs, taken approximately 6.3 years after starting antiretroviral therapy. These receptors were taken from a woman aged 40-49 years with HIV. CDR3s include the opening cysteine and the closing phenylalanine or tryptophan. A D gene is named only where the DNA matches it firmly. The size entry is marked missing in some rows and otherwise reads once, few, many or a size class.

CASSFSGASSYNEQFF TGTGCCAGCAGCTTTAGCGGGGCTAGCTCCTACAATGAGCAGTTCTTC NA TRBJ2-1 TRBV7-2 TRBD2
CASSYDGSSGANVLTF TGCGCCAGCAGCTACGACGGCAGCTCTGGGGCCAACGTCCTGACTTTC NA TRBJ2-6 TRBV5-1 NA
CASSYSTGLESYGYTF TGTGCCAGCAGTTACTCAACAGGGTTGGAGAGCTATGGCTACACCTTC NA TRBJ1-2 TRBV6-5 NA
CASSPRRGYIQYF TGTGCCAGCAGCCCCCGCCGAGGGTACATTCAGTACTTC NA TRBJ2-4 TRBV7-2 NA
CASSEVSTRVRVGRDLYQPQHF TGTGCCAGCAGTGAAGTCTCTACCCGGGTCCGCGTGGGCCGGGACTTATATCAGCCCCAGCATTTT NA TRBJ1-5 TRBV2 NA
CASSPDRGYYEQYF TGTGCCAGCAGCCCGGACAGGGGGTACTACGAGCAGTACTTC NA TRBJ2-7 TRBV6-6 TRBD1
CASTTGTSNEKLFF TGCGCCAGCACTACCGGGACGTCTAATGAAAAACTGTTTTTT NA TRBJ1-4 TRBV5-1 NA
CASSSGTGRSNYGYTF TGCGCCAGCAGCTCGGGGACAGGCCGATCTAACTATGGCTACACCTTC NA TRBJ1-2 TRBV5-1 TRBD1
CASSLELQLEQFF TGTGCCAGCAGCTTGGAGTTGCAGCTGGAGCAGTTCTTC NA TRBJ2-1 TRBV5-4 NA
CASSRPISQGGTEAFF TGTGCCAGCAGCCGACCGATTAGCCAGGGGGGCACTGAAGCTTTCTTT NA TRBJ1-1 TRBV7-9 TRBD1
CASSEDQTSTPINYGYTF TGCGCCAGCAGCGAAGACCAGACAAGTACTCCTATTAACTATGGCTACACCTTC NA TRBJ1-2 TRBV4-3 NA
CASSYPTGGGEKLFF TGTGCCAGCAGTTACCCGACAGGGGGGGGTGAAAAACTGTTTTTT NA TRBJ1-4 TRBV6-6 TRBD1
CASSVGGRGANVLTF TGTGCCAGCAGCGTAGGGGGGAGAGGGGCCAACGTCCTGACTTTC once TRBJ2-6 TRBV9 NA
CASSLSRNYYGYTF TGTGCCAGCAGCTTGTCTCGGAATTACTATGGCTACACCTTC NA TRBJ1-2 TRBV5-6 NA
CASSEFSGNSPLHF TGTGCCAGCAGTGAATTCAGCGGTAATTCACCCCTCCACTTT NA TRBJ1-6 TRBV6-1 NA
CASSLWLGTAQETQYF TGTGCCAGCAGTTTATGGCTTGGGACAGCGCAAGAGACCCAGTACTTC once TRBJ2-5 TRBV27 TRBD1
CAISESGGVYEQYF TGTGCCATCAGTGAAAGCGGGGGGGTCTACGAGCAGTACTTC NA TRBJ2-7 TRBV10-3 TRBD2
CASSPRRGLAGFSEQFF TGTGCCAGCAGTCCAAGAAGGGGACTAGCGGGGTTTAGTGAGCAGTTCTTC NA TRBJ2-1 TRBV27 TRBD2
CASSLRGGQVEQYF TGTGCCAGCAGCCTTAGGGGGGGCCAGGTCGAGCAGTACTTC NA TRBJ2-7 TRBV11-2 NA
CASSIGVLSNEKLFF TGTGCCAGTAGTATAGGGGTGCTGTCGAATGAAAAACTGTTTTTT NA TRBJ1-4 TRBV19 NA
CASSSLAGGYNEQFF TGTGCCAGCAGCTCTCTAGCGGGGGGTTACAATGAGCAGTTCTTC NA TRBJ2-1 TRBV7-2 TRBD2
CASSGSGTGGDF TGTGCCAGCAGCGGCTCCGGGACAGGGGGCGATTTT NA TRBJ1-4 TRBV2 TRBD1
CASSYSGSGPLDTQYF TGCGCCAGCAGTTATTCCGGAAGCGGTCCTTTAGATACGCAGTATTTT NA TRBJ2-3 TRBV5-1 NA
CASSIAANTEAFF TGTGCCAGTAGTATTGCAGCGAACACTGAAGCTTTCTTT NA TRBJ1-1 TRBV19 NA
CASSPNTLGEQYF TGCGCCAGCAGCCCTAATACCCTCGGCGAGCAGTACTTC NA TRBJ2-7 TRBV5-1 NA
CASSLFGGQGNEQFF TGTGCCAGCAGCTTATTTGGGGGTCAGGGCAATGAGCAGTTCTTC NA TRBJ2-1 TRBV7-2 NA
CASSQEGLAGGSLQETQYF TGCGCCAGCAGCCAAGAGGGACTAGCGGGGGGCAGCCTCCAAGAGACCCAGTACTTC NA TRBJ2-5 TRBV4-1 TRBD2
CASSIVGTQPYGYTF TGTGCCAGTAGTATCGTTGGGACCCAGCCCTATGGCTACACCTTC NA TRBJ1-2 TRBV19 NA
CASSGRTGGVETQYF TGCGCCAGCAGCGGTCGGACAGGGGGCGTGGAGACCCAGTACTTC NA TRBJ2-5 TRBV5-1 TRBD1
CASSQLSGGTNEKLFF TGTGCCAGCAGCCAACTTTCTGGGGGCACTAATGAAAAACTGTTTTTT few TRBJ1-4 TRBV4-2 NA
CASSAGTAYEQYF TGTGCCAGCAGTGCCGGGACAGCCTACGAGCAGTACTTC NA TRBJ2-7 TRBV6-5 TRBD1
CASSFSGGFQETQYF TGTGCCAGCAGCTTTAGCGGGGGCTTTCAAGAGACCCAGTACTTC NA TRBJ2-5 TRBV13 TRBD2
CASRRDSGTEAFF TGTGCCAGCAGGCGGGATAGTGGCACTGAAGCTTTCTTT NA TRBJ1-1 TRBV2 NA
CASSQDSPGREQFF TGCGCCAGCAGCCAAGATTCCCCGGGTCGAGAGCAGTTCTTC NA TRBJ2-1 TRBV4-3 NA
CASSQVGETQYF TGTGCCAGCAGCCAAGTAGGGGAGACCCAGTACTTC once TRBJ2-5 TRBV14 NA
CASSLSAGTGITEAFF TGTGCCAGCAGCCTCTCGGCCGGGACAGGAATTACTGAAGCTTTCTTT NA TRBJ1-1 TRBV5-6 TRBD1
CASSDRPYNEQFF TGTGCCAGCAGCGACCGACCCTACAATGAGCAGTTCTTC NA TRBJ2-1 TRBV2 NA
CASSLGTGGNQPQHF TGTGCCAGCAGTTTAGGGACAGGGGGCAATCAGCCCCAGCATTTT NA TRBJ1-5 TRBV27 TRBD1
CAIRDDAAGETDTQYF TGTGCCATCAGGGACGATGCGGCGGGGGAGACAGATACGCAGTATTTT NA TRBJ2-3 TRBV10-3 TRBD2
CASSPGQEPYNEQFF TGCGCCAGCAGCCCGGGACAGGAGCCTTACAATGAGCAGTTCTTC NA TRBJ2-1 TRBV5-1 TRBD1
CASSRRQPGASTDTQYF TGCGCCAGCAGTCGCCGACAACCAGGGGCTAGCACAGATACGCAGTATTTT NA TRBJ2-3 TRBV5-1 NA
CASSTRTGVNYGYTF TGTGCCAGCAGCACTCGGACAGGAGTTAACTATGGCTACACCTTC NA TRBJ1-2 TRBV5-4 TRBD1
CASSLDWTGGSYEQYF TGTGCCAGCAGCTTAGATTGGACAGGGGGTTCCTACGAGCAGTACTTC NA TRBJ2-7 TRBV7-8 TRBD1